This T cell receptor (beta chain) was recorded in a study of T-cell reconstitution after alpha-beta-depleted transplantation in children. The CDR3 extends over 16 amino acids. V lost 0 bases and J lost 0; bases outside the gene matches: 2. The germline CDR1 and CDR2 sequences are LGHNA and YNFKEQ. During its preparation, the TCRbeta library received unique molecular identifiers. TCRdb fed the PCR reads into MiXCR, producing one record per CDR3 protein. This sample carries fewer than 750,000 distinct CDR3 sequences, more than 20% of them seen once, and the ten largest clones take around a third. Regarding the study as a whole: Several patients had high TCRbeta diversity at day 60; it came from surviving recipient T cells and thymic progenitors. Several hundred expanded graft clones reportedly supplied alpha-beta T cells about two months after transplant.

This clonotype occurred a few times. Its antigen is not known. This TCR was recovered from a boy under three years old with Wiskott-Aldrich syndrome, due to receive a stem cell transplant. This chain connects TRBV4-2 to TRBJ2-7; 10 nucleotides match TRBD2. The sample consisted of PBMCs, taken before TCRalphabeta/CD19-depleted stem cell transplant. The DNA for the CDR3 is TGTGCCAGCAGCCAAGATCTAGCGGGAGACTCCTACGAGCAGTACTTC. Protein: CASSQDLAGDSYEQYF.